The 21 T cell receptor beta chains below come from one sample, sequenced in a study of beta chain features in type 1 diabetes. Expressed TCRB transcripts were sequenced because the isolated RNA had all been reverse transcribed beforehand. Repertoires were generated with immunoSEQ multiplex PCR, while TCRdb's copy carries only in-frame clones and drops some. The sample has tens of thousands of clones, under 35% seen once. Sequencing was carried out using stem cell memory CD4+ T cells from blood. The receptor source for this set is a woman under 30 in good health.

There are a few counts of this clone. The rearrangement joins TRBV4-1 to TRBJ2-3; TRBD2 matches at 9 bases. CDR1 is MGHRA and CDR2 is YSYEKL in the germline V gene. The CDR3 is made up of 18 amino acids. After removal of 0 bases from V and 3 bases from J, the junction contained 10 bases not matched to a gene. The DNA for the CDR3 is TGCGCCAGCAGCCAAGAGTCAGCGGGGGGACCCGGGACAGATACGCAGTATTTT. Translating gives CASSQESAGGPGTDTQYF.

The chain joins TRBV11-2 to TRBJ2-7; 8 positions agree with TRBD2. CDR1 and CDR2 from the germline V gene are SGHAT and FQNNGV. V shed 4 bases, J shed 3 bases, and the junction held 14 bases outside the gene matches. CDR3 length: 17 amino acids. CDR3 coding DNA: TGTGCCAGCAGCTACGGATGGCGGCGGGGGGCCAACTACGAGCAGTACTTC. This encodes CASSYGWRRGANYEQYF.

The rearrangement joins TRBV7-2 to TRBJ2-5; TRBD2 matches 8 bases. The junction had 4 bases not matched to a gene; V was cut back by 5 bases and J by 5 bases. Germline loops: CDR1 SGHTA, CDR2 FQGNSA. The CDR3 covers 13 residues. The CDR3, as DNA: TGTGCCAGCAGCCGCGGGGGGAGTGAGACCCAGTACTTC. Its protein is CASSRGGSETQYF.

This clone was seen more than once but under ten times. This rearrangement joins TRBV4-3 to TRBJ1-2, with TRBD1 as a possible D gene (5 bases). CDR3 length: 14 residues. The germline V gene encodes CDR1 LGHNA and CDR2 YSLEER. V lost 1 base to trimming and J lost 6 bases, with 12 bases between them. The CDR3 DNA sequence: TGCGCCAGCAGCCAAGCTCCCGGGGGAAATGGCTACACCTTC. It yields the protein CASSQAPGGNGYTF.

A few counts support this clone. This chain links TRBV4-3 with TRBJ1-2, with TRBD1 matching 7 bases. The CDR3 length is 15 residues. Losses at the gene ends were 4 bases for V and 6 bases for J; bases not matched to a gene: 11. Germline CDR1 and CDR2: LGHNA and YSLEER. For the CDR3, the DNA is TGCGCCAGCAGCCCAACAGGACAGGTGGTTAATGGCTACACCTTC. As protein: CASSPTGQVVNGYTF.

The J gene is TRBJ2-3, the V gene TRBV7-6; a weak D match, TRBD2 (7 bases). V lost 5 bases to trimming and J lost 6 bases, with 12 bases between them. Germline V CDR1 and CDR2: SGHVS, FNYEAQ. The CDR3 extends over 13 amino acids. The CDR3 coding sequence is TGTGCCAGCAGCCCACAGGGAGGGGATACGCAGTATTTT. Translated: CASSPQGGDTQYF.

The chain couples TRBV5-4 to TRBJ1-1, with TRBD1 as a possible D gene (6 bases). The CDR3 is made up of 15 amino acids. The germline V gene has CDR1 SGHNT and CDR2 YYREEE (reference sequence). V was clipped by 4 bases and J by 0 bases, with 13 bases between them. The CDR3 region is CASSLPGALNTEAFF. The CDR3 coding sequence is TGTGCCAGCAGCCTTCCAGGGGCCTTGAACACTGAAGCTTTCTTT. The full variable domain, completed using reference TRBV5-4 and TRBJ1-1, is ETGVTQSPTHLIKTRGQQVTLRCSSQSGHNTVSWYQQALGQGPQFIFQYYREEENGRGNFPPRFSGLQFPNYSSELNVNALELDDSALYLCASSLPGALNTEAFFGQGTRLTVV.

This clone was counted a few times. V and J are TRBV14 and TRBJ1-6; TRBD1 matches 8 bases. There are 14 residues in the CDR3. Trimming at V came to 3 bases and at J to 10 bases, leaving 5 bases not matched to a gene. CDR1 is SGHDN and CDR2 is FVKESK in the germline V gene. The CDR3 here is CASSHTGGSSPLHF. CDR3 in DNA: TGTGCCAGCAGCCATACAGGGGGAAGCTCACCCCTCCACTTT.

The chain joins TRBV9 to TRBJ1-1; possibly TRBD1 for D (5 bases). Germline V gene data show CDR1 as SGDLS and CDR2 as YYNGEE. Trimming stripped 3 bases from V and 4 bases from J, with 25 bases between. The CDR3 loop spans 18 amino acids. CDR3 region: CASSASVIVGAGGTEAFF. The CDR3 DNA follows: TGTGCCAGCAGCGCCAGCGTGATCGTAGGGGCTGGCGGCACTGAAGCTTTCTTT.

This rearrangement joins TRBV5-5 to TRBJ1-2; 9 nucleotides agree with TRBD1. CDR3 size: 15 residues. Germline V lookup: CDR1 SGHKS, CDR2 YYEKEE (reference sequence). With V trimmed by 1 base and J by 8 bases, 9 bases remained unmatched. For the CDR3, the DNA is TGTGCCAGCAGCTTGTGGGACAGGGATGTCAACGGCTACACCTTC. As protein: CASSLWDRDVNGYTF.

The chain joins TRBV14 to TRBJ2-3, with 7 nucleotides matching TRBD2. The CDR3 sequence is 14 residues long. The V gene end was trimmed by 4 bases and the J gene end by 3 bases; junction bases not matched to a gene: 4. CDR1 is SGHDN and CDR2 is FVKESK in the germline V gene. As DNA, the CDR3 is TGTGCCAGCAGCCGGGGCGGGAGTACAGATACGCAGTATTTT. It codes for CASSRGGSTDTQYF.

The gene calls are TRBV6-5 and TRBJ2-1, with 7 bases lining up with TRBD1. Germline CDR1 MNHEY, CDR2 SVGAGI. The V gene end was trimmed by 6 bases and the J gene end by 8 bases; junction bases not matched to a gene: 4. This CDR3 spans 12 amino acids. For the CDR3, the DNA is TGTGCCAGCAGGTTCGACAGGGATGAGCAGTTCTTC. Amino acid sequence: CASRFDRDEQFF.

The V call is TRBV7-3, the J call TRBJ2-3; no definite D call. The CDR3 runs 14 residues. V lost 0 bases, J lost 0 bases, and 4 bases lay in between. Germline CDR1 reads SGHTA; CDR2 reads FQGTGA. This chain's CDR3 is CASSLTASTDTQYF. The CDR3, as DNA: TGTGCCAGCAGCTTAACAGCTAGCACAGATACGCAGTATTTT.

This clone was detected a few times. This chain links TRBV12-5 with TRBJ2-2, with D unclear. Per germline, CDR1 LGHNT and CDR2 FRNRAP. This CDR3 contains 10 residues. V shed 5 bases and J shed 8 bases, with 3 bases lying between them. Written as DNA, the CDR3 is TGTGCTAGTGGTCAAGGGGAGCTGTTTTTT. It yields the protein CASGQGELFF.

V gene TRBV30 combines with J gene TRBJ2-3; 8 bases map to TRBD1. CDR1 and CDR2 from the germline V gene are GTSNPN and SVGIG (reference sequence). There are 12 residues in the CDR3. Trimming at V came to 6 bases and at J to 5 bases, leaving 4 bases not matched to a gene. The CDR3 region is CACSQGGDTQYF. The CDR3 DNA is TGTGCCTGTTCACAGGGGGGAGATACGCAGTATTTT. The whole variable domain, filled in from reference TRBV30 and TRBJ2-3, reads SQTIHQWPATLVQPVGSPLSLECTVEGTSNPNLYWYRQAAGRGLQLLFYSVGIGQISSEVPQNLSASRPQDRQFILSSKKLLLSDSGFYLCACSQGGDTQYFGPGTRLTVL.

This chain connects TRBV5-1 to TRBJ2-7; 7 bases line up with TRBD1. V lost 0 bases, J lost 5 bases, and 8 bases stayed unmatched. The CDR3 runs 15 residues. Germline V gene data show CDR1 as SGHRS and CDR2 as YFSETQ. The CDR3 is CASSLVPGGSDEQYF. The DNA for the CDR3 is TGCGCCAGCAGCTTGGTTCCAGGGGGATCGGACGAGCAGTACTTC.

V usage is TRBV13 and J usage is TRBJ2-3, with 9 bases identical to TRBD1. The ends lost 5 bases at V and 5 bases at J; junction bases unmatched: 11. CDR3 length: 16 residues. The V gene's germline CDR1 is PRHDT and CDR2 FYEKMQ (reference sequence). CDR3: CASSPSDRGRGDTQYF. Here the CDR3 DNA reads TGTGCCAGCAGCCCATCCGACAGGGGGAGGGGAGATACGCAGTATTTT.

This clone was detected only a few times. The chain carries TRBV9 and TRBJ1-2; 9 bases line up with TRBD1. This CDR3 spans 15 amino acids. Germline lookup yields CDR1 SGDLS and CDR2 YYNGEE. The V gene end was trimmed by 0 bases and the J gene end by 8 bases; junction bases not matched to a gene: 8. CDR3 residues: CASSVGDRDLGGYTF. As DNA, the CDR3 is TGTGCCAGCAGCGTAGGGGACAGGGACTTAGGAGGCTACACCTTC.

The table lists this clone with a few counts. CDR3 sequence reads: CASSLKTGGFQYF. In DNA form, the CDR3 reads TGTGCCAGCAGTTTAAAAACAGGGGGGTTTCAGTACTTC. This chain connects TRBV27 to TRBJ2-4; the match to TRBD1 covers 8 bases. Germline lookup yields CDR1 MNHEY and CDR2 SMNVEV (reference sequence). This CDR3 is built from 13 residues. V lost 2 bases and J lost 11; bases outside the gene matches: 5.

This rearrangement joins TRBV30 to TRBJ1-1, with a weak D call TRBD1 (5 bases). Between the trimmed V and J ends, which lost 4 bases and 3 bases, there was a span of 12 bases. CDR3 length: 13 residues. Germline V gene lookup returns CDR1 GTSNPN and CDR2 SVGIG (reference sequence). CDR3 residues: CAWTWGRHTEAFF. The DNA of the CDR3 is TGTGCCTGGACATGGGGCCGGCACACTGAAGCTTTCTTT.

The rearrangement uses TRBV28 and TRBJ1-2, with a tentative D call TRBD1 (5 bases). CDR3 size: 12 residues. Looked up from germline, CDR1 is MDHEN and CDR2 is SYDVKM. The V end lost 3 bases, the J end lost 7 bases, and 9 bases lay between the germline ends. The CDR3 DNA is TGTGCCAGCAGTTTTAGGACATCTGGCTACACCTTC. Translating it yields CASSFRTSGYTF.